The 8 T cell receptor beta chains given below trace back to one sample, sequenced in a study of shared clonotypes between healthy human individuals. Assay used: immunoSEQ multiplex PCR; TCRdb lists only in-frame clones, some missing. The table includes hundreds of thousands of clones, 90% to 96% detected once. The source material was naive CD4+ T cells sorted from blood. Noted subset: CD45RA+ positively selected. Source of these receptors: a woman aged 25 to 39 in good health.

The chain carries TRBV7-9 and TRBJ2-1; no clear D. Germline CDR1 reads SEHNR; CDR2 reads FQNEAQ (reference sequence). This CDR3 region has 16 residues. Trimming shortened V by 2 bases and J by 0 bases, and 11 bases separated the two germline ends. The CDR3 DNA follows: TGTGCCAGCAGCTTAAGTCAGGCACGCTCCTACAATGAGCAGTTCTTC. Its protein is CASSLSQARSYNEQFF.

CDR3 DNA: TGTGCCAGTAGTATGGGGAGCGGGAGAGTTAATGAGCAGTTCTTC. This encodes CASSMGSGRVNEQFF. The chain joins TRBV19 to TRBJ2-1; 8 bases line up with TRBD2. V shed 3 bases, J shed 7 bases, and the junction held 8 bases outside the gene matches. The CDR3 runs to 15 residues. Germline CDR1 and CDR2: LNHDA and SQIVND (reference sequence).

The rearrangement uses TRBV30 and TRBJ1-1, with D hard to call. The CDR3 has 14 residues. The germline V and J ends were trimmed by 3 bases and 0 bases, with 11 bases remaining between them. Germline V gives CDR1 GTSNPN, CDR2 SVGIG (reference sequence). The CDR3 coding sequence is TGTGCCTGGAGACGTGAAGTTATGAACACTGAAGCTTTCTTT. Translated: CAWRREVMNTEAFF.

The CDR3 region is CASASRGANQPQHF. The CDR3 region has the DNA TGTGCCAGCGCCTCGCGGGGGGCCAATCAGCCCCAGCATTTT. The J gene is TRBJ1-5, the V gene TRBV19, with D possibly TRBD1 on 6 matching bases. CDR3 size: 14 residues. Germline V gene data show CDR1 as LNHDA and CDR2 as SQIVND (reference sequence). V lost 9 bases and J lost 3, with 15 bases in between.

The V and J genes are TRBV21-1 and TRBJ2-7; whether TRBD1, the table's D call, matches the DNA was not checked. TRBV21-1 is assigned pseudogene status. The CDR3 spans 13 residues. CDR3 DNA sequence: TGTGCCGGGTGGACAGGGAGCGACTACGAGCAGTACTTC. It translates to CAGWTGSDYEQYF.

V and J are TRBV27 and TRBJ2-7; no clear D. V lost 0 bases, J lost 1 base, and 7 bases lay in between. Looked up from germline, CDR1 is MNHEY and CDR2 is SMNVEV (reference sequence). This CDR3 comprises 14 residues. The CDR3 DNA is TGTGCCAGCAGTTTATCAGGTCAGTCCTACGAGCAGTACTTC. Protein sequence: CASSLSGQSYEQYF.

The chain employs TRBV29-1 and TRBJ1-3; 10 nucleotides align to TRBD1. Germline-derived CDR1 and CDR2 are SQVTM and ANQGSEA. This CDR3 contains 15 residues. The trim removed 7 bases at V and 4 bases at J, leaving 10 bases unmatched. CDR3 sequence reads: CSAQGTGDAGNTIYF. The CDR3 DNA reads TGCAGCGCCCAGGGGACAGGGGATGCCGGAAACACCATATATTTT.

V gene TRBV30 combines with J gene TRBJ2-5; 11 nucleotides line up with TRBD1. Trimming removed 5 bases from V and 3 bases from J; junction bases left unmatched: 2. This CDR3 contains 13 residues. Germline V gene lookup returns CDR1 GTSNPN and CDR2 SVGIG (reference sequence). DNA of the CDR3: TGTGCCTGGGGGGACAGGGGGAAAGAGACCCAGTACTTC. Amino acid sequence: CAWGDRGKETQYF. The full variable domain, in which reference TRBV30 and TRBJ2-5 provide the parts outside the CDR3, is SQTIHQWPATLVQPVGSPLSLECTVEGTSNPNLYWYRQAAGRGLQLLFYSVGIGQISSEVPQNLSASRPQDRQFILSSKKLLLSDSGFYLCAWGDRGKETQYFGPGTRLLVL.